The 20 T cell receptor beta chains listed next were all sequenced from one sample in a study of T cells in Graves' hyperthyroidism and ophthalmopathy. Regions amplified from RNA transcripts were the TCR beta CDR3 regions. Researchers ran a first-round RT-PCR on the TCR CDR3 using the HTBI primer set. TCRdb re-derived calls from the multiplex PCR reads in MiXCR, one entry per CDR3 protein. Of 350,000 to 450,000 distinct CDR3 sequences in the sample, 17% were seen once. Sequenced sample: blood. These receptors all stem from a woman aged 25 to 39 with Graves' hyperthyroidism that later progressed to Graves' ophthalmopathy.

The chain links TRBV27 to TRBJ2-4; the match to TRBD2 covers 12 bases. This CDR3 region has 14 residues. The germline CDR1 and CDR2 sequences are MNHEY and SMNVEV (reference sequence). V lost 5 bases and J lost 15; bases outside the gene matches: 11. The CDR3 bases are TGTGCCAGCAGTCCACCTGGACTAGCGGGAAGGAGGTACTTC. Amino acid sequence: CASSPPGLAGRRYF.

This clonotype was seen only a few times. The chain recombines TRBV27 with TRBJ2-7, with 9 bases lining up with TRBD1. Trimming cost V 8 bases and J 6 bases; bases outside gene matches: 11. Germline V gene sequence: CDR1 MNHEY, CDR2 SMNVEV (reference sequence). This CDR3 region has 14 residues. The CDR3 DNA sequence: TGTGCCAGCTCTTTGGGACAGGGTATCGGCGAGCAGTACTTC. It codes for CASSLGQGIGEQYF.

This clonotype appeared a few times. The gene calls are TRBV4-1 and TRBJ2-5, with D perhaps matching TRBD1 (6 bases). Trimming left V 0 bases short and J 2 bases short, with 10 bases between. CDR1 is MGHRA and CDR2 is YSYEKL in the germline V gene. The CDR3 is 15 residues long. CDR3 amino acids: CASSQESRGQETQYF. CDR3 DNA: TGCGCCAGCAGCCAAGAGAGTAGGGGGCAAGAGACCCAGTACTTC.

The chain has TRBV28 and TRBJ1-5, with a weak D call TRBD1 (5 bases). The CDR3 extends over 15 amino acids. The germline V and J ends were trimmed by 6 bases and 1 base, with 13 bases remaining between them. Germline-derived CDR1 and CDR2 are MDHEN and SYDVKM. CDR3 nucleotides: TGTGCCAGCAGCCCGGACATACTAAGCAATCAGCCCCAGCATTTT. Its translation is CASSPDILSNQPQHF.

This clonotype appeared many times. The chain links TRBV6-1 to TRBJ2-5; TRBD1 might be the D (5 bases). Germline loops: CDR1 MNHNS, CDR2 SASEGT. CDR3 size: 12 residues. The V end was cut by 7 bases, the J end by 7 bases, with 13 bases between. CDR3 bases: TGTGCCAGCACAGGGTCCGTTTGGACCCAGTACTTC. Its protein is CASTGSVWTQYF.

This clonotype showed up just a few times. The chain employs TRBV6-1 and TRBJ2-1; 7 nucleotides match TRBD2. This CDR3 is built from 15 residues. Germline-derived CDR1 and CDR2 are MNHNS and SASEGT. V shed 3 bases, J shed 4 bases, and the junction held 6 bases outside the gene matches. CDR3 coding DNA: TGTGCCAGCAGTGAGGGAGGGGTAGGGTACAATGAGCAGTTCTTC. Residues: CASSEGGVGYNEQFF.

The V gene is TRBV4-1, the J gene TRBJ2-7; 10 bases line up with TRBD1. This CDR3 is built from 16 residues. V shed 0 bases, J shed 3 bases, and the junction held 5 bases outside the gene matches. Per the germline V gene, CDR1 is MGHRA and CDR2 is YSYEKL. In nucleotides, the CDR3 is TGCGCCAGCAGCCAAGATCCGGGACAGGGGATCTACGAGCAGTACTTC. This encodes CASSQDPGQGIYEQYF.

As concerns this clonotype: This could be a read error, since a much larger clone is one nucleotide away. V usage is TRBV28 and J usage is TRBJ2-1, with 8 positions matching TRBD2. Looked up from germline, CDR1 is MDHEN and CDR2 is SYDVKM. CDR3 length: 14 residues. The ends lost 5 bases at V and 7 bases at J; junction bases unmatched: 7. Here the CDR3 reads CASSGPGLVNEQFF. The CDR3 DNA is TGTGCCAGCAGTGGCCCGGGACTAGTGAATGAGCAGTTCTTC.

This clonotype was picked up many times. The rearrangement joins TRBV27 to TRBJ1-5; 9 bases are shared with TRBD1. The CDR3 contains 14 residues. Germline V gene sequence: CDR1 MNHEY, CDR2 SMNVEV (reference sequence). The trim removed 6 bases at V and 7 bases at J, leaving 7 bases unmatched. CDR3 amino acids: CASRPRTGEQPQHF. The CDR3 DNA sequence: TGTGCCAGCAGGCCAAGGACAGGGGAGCAGCCCCAGCATTTT.

In its sample, this clonotype was seen many times. This chain joins TRBV2 and TRBJ2-2; the match to TRBD2 covers 8 bases. The CDR3 is 14 residues long. Germline lookup yields CDR1 SNHLY and CDR2 FYNNEI. V trimming: 6 bases; J trimming: 0 bases; junction bases outside the gene matches: 0. The CDR3 bases are TGTGCCAGCAGACTAGCGGCGAACACCGGGGAGCTGTTTTTT. Translation gives CASRLAANTGELFF.

This clonotype was observed at least ten times. The chain couples TRBV12-3 or TRBV12-4 to TRBJ2-7, with 8 bases aligning to TRBD2. Losses at the gene ends were 6 bases for V and 3 bases for J; bases not matched to a gene: 7. This CDR3 region has 14 residues. Written as DNA, the CDR3 is TGTGCCAGCAGCCCCCGGCTAGCGGGCTACGAGCAGTACTTC. This sequence encodes CASSPRLAGYEQYF.

The rearrangement links TRBV28 to TRBJ2-7; D tentatively reads TRBD1 or TRBD2 (5 bases each). CDR3 size: 16 residues. Trimming stripped 6 bases from V and 3 bases from J, with 21 bases between. Germline V lookup: CDR1 MDHEN, CDR2 SYDVKM. This CDR3 reads CASRGLGTEWGYEQYF. The CDR3 coding sequence is TGTGCCAGCAGAGGGTTGGGGACCGAGTGGGGCTACGAGCAGTACTTC.

This clonotype was detected many times. The rearrangement uses TRBV20-1 and TRBJ2-1, with 14 positions matching TRBD2. Germline lookup yields CDR1 DFQATT and CDR2 SNEGSKA (reference sequence). The CDR3 consists of 14 residues. V was pared by 6 bases and J by 8 bases, with 6 bases of the junction left unmatched. The CDR3 sequence is CSAPGLAGVDEQFF. CDR3 coding DNA: TGCAGTGCCCCGGGACTAGCGGGGGTAGATGAGCAGTTCTTC.

This clonotype was recorded at least ten times. The chain recombines TRBV2 with TRBJ2-7, with 11 positions matching TRBD2. The CDR3 spans 15 residues. The germline V gene has CDR1 SNHLY and CDR2 FYNNEI. With 1 base clipped from V and 6 bases from J, the junction kept 5 bases outside the gene matches. Written as DNA, the CDR3 is TGTGCCAGCAGTGAAGAAACTAGCGGGAGTTGCGAGCAGTACTTC. The encoded protein is CASSEETSGSCEQYF.

This clonotype occurred many times. The rearrangement uses TRBV10-3 and TRBJ2-7; D unresolved. Germline loops: CDR1 ENHRY, CDR2 SYGVKD. The CDR3 runs to 15 residues. The ends were cut back, 1 base at V and 2 bases at J, with 12 bases in the middle. The CDR3 loop reads CAISEYQAGTYEQYF. The CDR3 nucleotides read TGTGCCATCAGTGAGTATCAGGCAGGCACCTACGAGCAGTACTTC.

This chain uses TRBV28 with TRBJ2-5, with TRBD1 identical over 9 bases. V gave up 6 bases and J gave up 6 bases; unmatched junction bases: 11. The length of the CDR3 is 15 residues. The germline V gene encodes CDR1 MDHEN and CDR2 SYDVKM. CDR3 region: CASSSDRGWSKTQYF. The CDR3 DNA follows: TGTGCCAGCAGCTCGGACAGGGGATGGAGTAAGACCCAGTACTTC.

At least ten counts were recorded for this clonotype. The rearrangement links TRBV11-1 to TRBJ1-1; D is ambiguous. V lost 5 bases and J 1 base, leaving 2 bases between the germline ends. The CDR3 is 11 residues long. The germline V gene has CDR1 SGHAT and CDR2 FQDESV (reference sequence). The CDR3 nucleotides read TGTGCCAGCAGCCCGAACACTGAAGCTTTCTTT. Protein sequence: CASSPNTEAFF.

This clonotype was found a few times. The chain combines TRBV7-8 with TRBJ1-2; 9 nucleotides line up with TRBD1. Germline trimming cut 5 bases from V and 1 base from J; bases unmatched to any gene: 5. CDR1 and CDR2 (germline): SGHVS, FQNEAQ. The CDR3 has 15 residues. The CDR3 DNA is TGTGCCAGCAGCCGGGGACAGGGAGTTAACTATGGCTACACCTTC. This translates into CASSRGQGVNYGYTF.

This clonotype occurred many times. The gene calls are TRBV20-1 and TRBJ2-3, with D perhaps matching TRBD1 (5 bases). Trimming removed 0 bases from V and 2 bases from J, with 12 bases in between. CDR1 and CDR2 from the germline V gene are DFQATT and SNEGSKA (reference sequence). This CDR3 is 15 amino acids long. The DNA for the CDR3 is TGCAGTGCTAGAGATTTTCAGGGTATCACAGATACGCAGTATTTT. The encoded protein is CSARDFQGITDTQYF.

Notes on this clonotype: Mismatch with germline at one junction end may stem from a read error. The CDR3: CARSLSGDTDEQYF. CDR3 nucleotide sequence: TGTGCCCGCAGTTTATCAGGGGACACAGACGAGCAGTACTTC. The chain carries TRBV28 and TRBJ2-7; a weak D match, TRBD1 (6 bases). Looked up from germline, CDR1 is MDHEN and CDR2 is SYDVKM. CDR3 length equals 14 residues.